The T cell receptor beta chain under discussion was sequenced for a study of T cells expressing NK-cell markers. Findings of the study overall: Whether the expanded NKG2C+ T cell clones recognized HCMV remained unclear.

As for this clonotype: Its antigen is as yet unknown.

The CDR3 is 13 amino acids. Germline V CDR1 and CDR2: SNHLY, FYNNEI. From the 5' RACE reads, TCRdb lists one entry per CDR3 protein and no DNA. The sample table includes 350,000 to 450,000 distinct CDR3 sequences. The rearrangement links TRBV2 to TRBJ1-3. The source is a man between 18 and 69 years old in good health. Input material: blood T cells: a sorted CD56 or NKG2C T cell subset, CD4+ or CD8+ T cells, or bulk PBMC T cells (not recorded which). CDR3 region: CASSAILGNTIYF.